The rows below give T cell receptor beta chains drawn from one sample of a study of blood T cells in healthy people across ages. A single record per CDR3 protein comes from TCRdb applying MiXCR to the 5' RACE reads. The sample yields 870,000 or so distinct CDR3 sequences, under 35% seen once. Source material: blood. The receptors shown here come from a woman at least 80 years old in good health. Both conserved end residues are part of each CDR3. The D gene is left open where the match is weak. Clone size, where shown, is once, few, many, or a class for clones that have expanded.

>NA|TRBJ2-4|few|TRBV3-1
TGTGCCAGCAGCATCTTGGGCCTCGATCAAAACATTCAGTACTTC
CASSILGLDQNIQYF
>TRBD2|TRBJ2-3|NA|TRBV6-5
TGTGCCAGCAGACGACGGGGCCGCGGGAGGACAGATACGCAGTATTTT
CASRRRGRGRTDTQYF
>TRBD2|TRBJ2-3|few|TRBV7-2
TGTGCCAGCAGCCTCGGCGGGGGAGTCACAGATACGCAGTATTTT
CASSLGGGVTDTQYF
>TRBD1|TRBJ1-2|many|TRBV12-3/TRBV12-4
TGTGCCAGCAGTTTAGCTTACCCGGGACAGTTTAACTATGGCTACACCTTC
CASSLAYPGQFNYGYTF
>TRBD1|TRBJ2-1|NA|TRBV12-3/TRBV12-4
TGTGCCAGCGGGATACCACTCGGGACAGGGGAACACGATGAGCAGTTCTTC
CASGIPLGTGEHDEQFF
>TRBD1|TRBJ2-3|many|TRBV9
TGTGCCAGCAGCGTCCGGACAGGGGCAGATACGCAGTATTTT
CASSVRTGADTQYF
>NA|TRBJ2-1|many|TRBV10-2
TGCGCCAGCAGGGGGAGTGAGCAGTTCTTC
CASRGSEQFF
>TRBD1|TRBJ2-2|NA|TRBV7-2
TGTGCCAGCAGGGGAGACAGGGGGCGAGTCGGGGAGCTGTTTTTT
CASRGDRGRVGELFF
>NA|TRBJ1-2|many|TRBV7-2
TGTGCCAGCAGGGTCAGTGAAACCTATGGCTACACCTTC
CASRVSETYGYTF
>NA|TRBJ2-3|many|TRBV30
TGTGCCTGCGGACCCGGGACACCCACAGATACGCAGTATTTT
CACGPGTPTDTQYF
>TRBD1|TRBJ1-1|few|TRBV29-1
TGCAGCGCACCTAGGGGGCGAGGCACTGAAGCTTTCTTT
CSAPRGRGTEAFF
>NA|TRBJ1-1|few|TRBV29-1
TGCAGCGTTGAAGGGCAGCCTGGGGAAGCTTTCTTT
CSVEGQPGEAFF
>NA|TRBJ1-6|many|TRBV6-6
TGTGCCAGCAACCGGGAGCGCGGTTCACCCCTCCACTTT
CASNRERGSPLHF
>NA|TRBJ2-3|many|TRBV9
TGTGCCAGCAGCGTAGACGGACTCACAGATACGCAGTATTTT
CASSVDGLTDTQYF
>NA|TRBJ2-2|NA|TRBV12-3/TRBV12-4
TGTGCCAGCAGTTCAGGGGCCGGGGAGCTGTTTTTT
CASSSGAGELFF
>NA|TRBJ1-4|many|TRBV10-3
TGTGCCACACGGAGTAAGACAACAACTAATGAAAAACTGTTTTTT
CATRSKTTTNEKLFF
>NA|TRBJ2-5|once|TRBV6-2/TRBV6-3
TGTGCCAGCAGCTGGACTAGCAGGGGGACCGCCCAGTACTTC
CASSWTSRGTAQYF
>NA|TRBJ2-3|many|TRBV4-3
TGCGCCAGCAGCCAAGATCGAGGTCTATCCACAGATACGCAGTATTTT
CASSQDRGLSTDTQYF
>NA|TRBJ2-7|many|TRBV29-1
TGCAGCGTTGAGACAGCTACCTACGAGCAGTACTTC
CSVETATYEQYF
>NA|TRBJ1-6|few|TRBV30
TGTGCCTGGTTGACAAGCTCCTATAATTCACCCCTCCACTTT
CAWLTSSYNSPLHF